This T cell receptor beta chain was recovered during a study of cytomegalovirus exposure and HLA in healthy donors. Whole-study findings and limits: Reports showed the classifier diagnosing cytomegalovirus status with high specificity and sensitivity. In a later analysis, several top co-occurrence clusters appeared linked to parvovirus B19, influenza, CMV and Epstein-Barr virus. Earlier analysis looked at TCR beta V segments, and most were productive about 87% or about 30% of the time. One cluster of highly shared sequence variants probably arose as a sequencing artifact.

Germline V CDR1 and CDR2: SGHAT, FQDESV (reference sequence). Trimming shortened V by 7 bases and J by 1 base, and 10 bases separated the two germline ends. CDR3 length equals 13 residues. A remark on this clone: Its antigen is still unknown.

The PCR had 60 Vbeta and 13 Jbeta primers. Measured with immunoSEQ multiplex PCR; TCRdb has only the in-frame clones, and not every one. The sample consists of roughly 200,000 clones, more than 60% of them appearing once. Sequencing was carried out using PBMCs. The J gene is TRBJ2-5, the V gene TRBV11-1; D unresolved. The receptor was isolated from a man aged 50 to 59 in good health and CMV-seronegative. The CDR3 DNA sequence: TGTGCCAGCAAGGCGCCTAGCCAAGAGACCCAGTACTTC. It encodes CASKAPSQETQYF.